This TCR beta chain stems from a study of T cell responses to AZD1222 COVID-19 vaccine. Trimming shortened V by 0 bases and J by 1 base, and 10 bases separated the two germline ends. In germline, CDR1 is SGHDT, CDR2 YYEEEE. This CDR3 spans 15 amino acids. This table comes from immunoSEQ multiplex PCR, and its TCRdb copy is limited to in-frame clones, with some not included. The top ten hold 9.5% to 13% of the sample, which has approximately 80,000 clones, 75% to 90% seen once. Notes on the study in general: The peak T cell response came first, and repertoires were sampled only after it. Most donors were white British, females outnumbered males, and clonal diversity was possibly underestimated.

With respect to this clone: Its antigen remains unidentified.

Here the sequenced sample was peripheral blood, taken 28 days after the second AZD1222 dose. This receptor was obtained from an adult who received the AZD1222 COVID-19 vaccine. This sequence joins TRBV5-6 and TRBJ1-2; no reliable D call. The CDR3 coding sequence is TGTGCCAGCAGCTTGGAGGGAAGGATTAACTATGGCTACACCTTC. Its protein product is CASSLEGRINYGYTF.